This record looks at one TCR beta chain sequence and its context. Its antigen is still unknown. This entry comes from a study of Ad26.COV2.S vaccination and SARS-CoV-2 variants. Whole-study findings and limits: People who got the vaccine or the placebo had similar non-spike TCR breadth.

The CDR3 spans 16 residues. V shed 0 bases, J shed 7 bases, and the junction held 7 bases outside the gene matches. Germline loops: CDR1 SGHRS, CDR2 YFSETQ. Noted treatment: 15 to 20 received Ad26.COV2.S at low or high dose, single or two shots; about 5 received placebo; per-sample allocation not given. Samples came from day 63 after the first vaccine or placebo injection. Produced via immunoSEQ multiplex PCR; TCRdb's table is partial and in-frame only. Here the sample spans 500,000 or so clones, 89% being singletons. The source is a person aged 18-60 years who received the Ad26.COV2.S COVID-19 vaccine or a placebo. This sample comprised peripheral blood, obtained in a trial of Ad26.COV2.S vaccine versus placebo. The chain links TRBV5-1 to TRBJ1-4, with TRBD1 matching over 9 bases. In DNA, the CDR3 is TGCGCCAGCAGCTTGGCCGGGGGGACAGGGAGTGAAAAACTGTTTTTT. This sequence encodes CASSLAGGTGSEKLFF.